This TCR beta chain appears in the sequencing data of a study of blood T cell repertoires in COVID-19. The protocol was immunoSEQ multiplex PCR, while the TCRdb copy is restricted to in-frame clones and leaves out a portion. The sample contains 100,000 to 150,000 clones, approximately 83% of which appear only once. This TCR came from a woman aged 45 to 65 with acute or convalescent COVID-19. Sequences were obtained from peripheral blood.

The CDR3 is CATSDPGQGTQPQHF. CDR3 coding DNA: TGTGCCACCAGTGACCCTGGACAGGGTACTCAGCCCCAGCATTTT. The J gene is TRBJ1-5, the V gene TRBV24-1; 8 bases are a match to TRBD1. From germline, CDR1 is KGHDR and CDR2 SFDVKD. V trimming: 4 bases; J trimming: 6 bases; junction bases outside the gene matches: 7. The CDR3 spans 15 residues.